Below are 26 T cell receptor beta chains sequenced from a single sample in a study of OX40 agonist ivuxolimab in advanced cancers. The assay was immunoSEQ multiplex PCR, and TCRdb's table has in-frame clones only and misses some. The data show 65,000 to 70,000 clones, with 90% to 95% seen just once and 0.3% held by the top ten. Sequences were derived from CD4+ or CD8+ T cells sorted from blood, sampled in a trial of the OX40 agonist ivuxolimab. The receptors come from an adult with an advanced solid tumor such as melanoma, head and neck, liver or kidney cancer.

The chain combines TRBV27 with TRBJ2-2; 7 bases match TRBD1. This CDR3 comprises 16 residues. Germline lookup yields CDR1 MNHEY and CDR2 SMNVEV (reference sequence). V was clipped by 2 bases and J by 8 bases; unmatched bases: 11. In DNA form, the CDR3 reads TGTGCCAGCAGTTTAAAGTCCACAGGGGATATTGGGGAGCTGTTTTTT. It codes for CASSLKSTGDIGELFF.

V and J are TRBV20-1 and TRBJ2-4; D not resolved. The germline CDR1 and CDR2 sequences are DFQATT and SNEGSKA (reference sequence). This CDR3 spans 11 amino acids. Trimming cost V 0 bases and J 8 bases, with 5 bases left between them. CDR3 sequence reads: CSARDLDIQYF. The CDR3 DNA follows: TGCAGTGCTAGAGATTTGGACATTCAGTACTTC.

The V call is TRBV28, the J call TRBJ2-1; 9 bases fit TRBD2. CDR3 length equals 19 residues. Trimming at V came to 4 bases and at J to 0 bases, leaving 13 bases not matched to a gene. Germline values: CDR1 MDHEN, CDR2 SYDVKM. The CDR3 here is CASSSPGLADYSSYNEQFF. The CDR3 DNA follows: TGTGCCAGCAGTTCTCCGGGACTAGCTGATTATAGCTCCTACAATGAGCAGTTCTTC.

The CDR3 DNA sequence: TGTGCCAGCAGCTCCGCTTCGGACAGGGGAGAAGGGGGCTATGGCTACACCTTC. Encoded protein: CASSSASDRGEGGYGYTF. The chain carries TRBV7-9 and TRBJ1-2; 9 nucleotides align to TRBD1. This CDR3 is 18 amino acids long. V shed 4 bases, J shed 4 bases, and the junction held 16 bases outside the gene matches. Germline lookup yields CDR1 SEHNR and CDR2 FQNEAQ (reference sequence).

Only one count was recorded for this clone. The chain has TRBV5-6 and TRBJ1-4; tentative D call: TRBD1 (6 bases). CDR1 is SGHDT and CDR2 is YYEEEE in the germline V gene. The V gene lost 1 base and the J gene lost 4 bases, with 8 bases spanning the gap. This CDR3 contains 14 residues. The CDR3 nucleotides read TGTGCCAGCAGCTTGACAGGGCTTAATGAAAAACTGTTTTTT. Translation gives CASSLTGLNEKLFF.

The chain employs TRBV7-8 and TRBJ1-2; 9 nucleotides agree with TRBD1. The germline V gene encodes CDR1 SGHVS and CDR2 FQNEAQ. V lost 5 bases to trimming and J lost 10 bases; unmatched junction nucleotides: 8. This CDR3 is 13 amino acids long. The CDR3 loop reads CASSRGQGVYYTF. CDR3 in DNA: TGTGCCAGCAGCCGGGGACAGGGAGTATACTACACCTTC.

J is TRBJ2-7 and V is TRBV6-5; TRBD2 matches 11 bases. CDR1 and CDR2 (germline): MNHEY, SVGAGI. The CDR3 spans 14 residues. Losses at the gene ends were 6 bases for V and 7 bases for J; bases not matched to a gene: 8. CDR3 region: CASSNTSGSREQYF. For the CDR3, the DNA is TGTGCCAGCAGCAATACTAGCGGGAGTCGTGAGCAGTACTTC.

This clone was seen once. This chain links TRBV18 with TRBJ1-4; 7 bases match TRBD1. The germline V gene has CDR1 KGHSH and CDR2 LQKENI. With V trimmed by 3 bases and J by 8 bases, 9 bases remained unmatched. The CDR3 has 15 amino acids. CDR3 sequence (DNA): TGTGCCAGCTCACCTGTGACAGGGCGTAAGGAAAAACTGTTTTTT. The encoded protein is CASSPVTGRKEKLFF.

Here the CDR3 DNA reads TGTGCCAGCAGCGTGCAGCCCGGGGGACCGAACACTGAAGCTTTCTTT. It encodes CASSVQPGGPNTEAFF. This chain links TRBV9 with TRBJ1-1; D perhaps matches TRBD1 (5 bases). CDR3 length: 16 residues. Germline V gives CDR1 SGDLS, CDR2 YYNGEE. V dropped 2 bases and J dropped 1 base, with 15 bases sitting between them.

This sequence joins TRBV7-3 and TRBJ2-3, with 10 positions matching TRBD2. Germline CDR1 and CDR2: SGHTA and FQGTGA. The CDR3 runs to 17 residues. Trimming cost V 5 bases and J 1 base; bases outside gene matches: 9. The CDR3 DNA reads TGTGCCAGCAGCCCGTCTAGCGGGAGTAGCGGCACAGATACGCAGTATTTT. The encoded protein is CASSPSSGSSGTDTQYF.

V usage is TRBV6-1 and J usage is TRBJ2-1; 12 bases fit TRBD1. Germline V gene data show CDR1 as MNHNS and CDR2 as SASEGT. V shed 6 bases, J shed 9 bases, and the junction held 6 bases outside the gene matches. The CDR3 loop spans 14 amino acids. The CDR3, as DNA: TGTGCCAGCAGACCGGGACAGGGGGCAAGTGAGCAGTTCTTC. Its translation is CASRPGQGASEQFF.

The chain has TRBV19 and TRBJ1-5, with 8 nucleotides matching TRBD1. Germline CDR1 reads LNHDA; CDR2 reads SQIVND (reference sequence). CDR3 size: 16 residues. Unmatched junction bases numbered 7, after V lost 2 bases and J lost 4 bases. The CDR3 nucleotides read TGTGCCAGTAGTATAAGAAGGACAGGGCCTAATCAGCCCCAGCATTTT. Protein sequence: CASSIRRTGPNQPQHF.

The chain combines TRBV28 with TRBJ2-3; D is undetermined. V dropped 2 bases and J dropped 4 bases, with 4 bases sitting between them. CDR3 length equals 12 residues. Germline loops: CDR1 MDHEN, CDR2 SYDVKM. The CDR3 nucleotides read TGTGCCAGCAGTTTACGTTCAGATACGCAGTATTTT. It codes for CASSLRSDTQYF.

This chain joins TRBV15 and TRBJ1-2; D call uncertain. V gave up 5 bases and J gave up 2 bases, with 15 bases separating them. Looked up from germline, CDR1 is LNHNV and CDR2 is YYDKDF (reference sequence). This CDR3 region has 15 residues. As DNA, the CDR3 is TGTGCCACCAGCGACGCTTCTAACGCAAACTATGGCTACACCTTC. This encodes CATSDASNANYGYTF.

This clone has a handful of counts. The chain recombines TRBV9 with TRBJ1-2; D ambiguous. The CDR3 consists of 15 residues. In germline, CDR1 is SGDLS, CDR2 YYNGEE. V was trimmed by 0 bases and J by 8 bases, leaving 17 bases between them. The CDR3 reads CASSVGLSLTSGYTF. The DNA for the CDR3 is TGTGCCAGCAGCGTAGGTCTCAGCTTAACCTCAGGCTACACCTTC.

The CDR3 loop is CASSLGLAGGLRSSYEQYF. CDR3 nucleotides: TGTGCCAGCAGCTTGGGGCTCGCGGGAGGCCTTAGGAGCTCCTACGAGCAGTACTTC. This sequence joins TRBV5-4 and TRBJ2-7, with 8 bases identical to TRBD2. The V and J ends lost 0 bases and 0 bases, in that order; junction bases with no gene match: 14. Germline loops: CDR1 SGHNT, CDR2 YYREEE (reference sequence). The CDR3 spans 19 residues.

The genes are TRBV2 and TRBJ2-7; 8 nucleotides align to TRBD1. J lost 3 bases, V lost 5 bases, and 3 bases had no gene match. This CDR3 is 13 amino acids long. CDR1 and CDR2 from the germline V gene are SNHLY and FYNNEI. CDR3 nucleotide sequence: TGTGCCAGCAGTTCCGACAGGGGCTACGAGCAGTACTTC. Amino acid sequence: CASSSDRGYEQYF. Using reference TRBV2 and TRBJ2-7 for the parts outside the CDR3, the full variable domain is EPEVTQTPSHQVTQMGQEVILRCVPISNHLYFYWYRQILGQKVEFLVSFYNNEISEKSEIFDDQFSVERPDGSNFTLKIRSTKLEDSAMYFCASSSDRGYEQYFGPGTRLTVT.

This chain links TRBV6-6 with TRBJ2-1; 7 positions match TRBD2. The V gene's germline CDR1 is MNHNY and CDR2 SVGAGI (reference sequence). Germline trimming cut 6 bases from V and 7 bases from J; bases unmatched to any gene: 15. CDR3 size: 16 residues. The CDR3 bases are TGTGCCAGCAGCCGAGGGGCGGGGGAGGAAATGAATGAGCAGTTCTTC. Amino acids: CASSRGAGEEMNEQFF.

V gene TRBV15 combines with J gene TRBJ2-2; D might be TRBD2 (6 bases). The germline V gene has CDR1 LNHNV and CDR2 YYDKDF (reference sequence). The CDR3 length is 14 residues. Trimming removed 3 bases at V and 6 bases at J, with 11 bases between. The DNA of the CDR3 is TGTGCCACCAGCAGTTTGGGGGACTCCGGGGAGCTGTTTTTT. Amino acid sequence: CATSSLGDSGELFF.

The chain links TRBV13 to TRBJ2-1; D might be TRBD1 (6 bases). This CDR3 has 15 amino acids. Germline V gene data show CDR1 as PRHDT and CDR2 as FYEKMQ (reference sequence). Trimming pared 2 bases from V and 6 bases from J, leaving 14 bases between. The CDR3 DNA reads as TGTGCCAGCAGCTTACTGACAGGTCCCAGCAATGAGCAGTTCTTC. This gives the protein CASSLLTGPSNEQFF.

The chain recombines TRBV2 with TRBJ2-1, with a possible D match to TRBD1 (5 bases). Germline assignment: CDR1 SNHLY and CDR2 FYNNEI. The CDR3 covers 15 residues. Between the trimmed V and J ends, which lost 3 bases and 1 base, there was a span of 10 bases. The CDR3 region is CASSDVQESYNEQFF. In DNA form, the CDR3 reads TGTGCCAGCAGTGATGTACAGGAATCCTACAATGAGCAGTTCTTC.

The chain recombines TRBV27 with TRBJ2-7, with D tentatively TRBD2 (6 bases). Germline V CDR1 and CDR2: MNHEY, SMNVEV (reference sequence). Trimming stripped 4 bases from V and 3 bases from J, with 13 bases between. This CDR3 has 14 residues. DNA of the CDR3: TGTGCCAGCAGTTCCACCGGGGGAGGCTACGAGCAGTACTTC. Protein product: CASSSTGGGYEQYF.

This sequence joins TRBV5-4 and TRBJ1-2, with a tentative D call TRBD1 (5 bases). With 4 bases removed from V and 2 bases from J, the gap between germline ends came to 9 bases. Germline loops: CDR1 SGHNT, CDR2 YYREEE (reference sequence). The CDR3 length is 13 residues. The CDR3 DNA is TGTGCCAGCAGCGTGCAGGGCAACTATGGCTACACCTTC. Protein product: CASSVQGNYGYTF.

The chain combines TRBV4-1 with TRBJ1-6; D is unresolved. CDR3 size: 14 residues. Germline CDR1 is MGHRA and CDR2 is YSYEKL. V was trimmed by 4 bases and J by 5 bases, leaving 9 bases between them. The CDR3 DNA reads TGCGCCAGCAGCCCCCGCGAGGATAATTCACCCCTCCACTTT. Amino acids: CASSPREDNSPLHF.

V and J are TRBV12-5 and TRBJ2-7; 12 bases line up with TRBD2. The V gene's germline CDR1 is LGHNT and CDR2 FRNRAP. Trimming took 0 bases from V and 8 from J; bases not matched to a gene: 5. The CDR3 sequence is 15 residues long. CDR3 sequence: CASGLVGLAGRKQYF. CDR3 DNA sequence: TGTGCTAGTGGTTTGGTGGGACTAGCGGGTCGGAAGCAGTACTTC.

The chain couples TRBV28 to TRBJ2-1, with D uncertain. The CDR3 sequence is 16 residues long. V lost 7 bases, J lost 7 bases, and 23 bases lay in between. Germline CDR1 reads MDHEN; CDR2 reads SYDVKM. The CDR3 bases are TGTGCCAGCAATCCTCGCGGCTTCGCCCAGAGTAATGAGCAGTTCTTC. It codes for CASNPRGFAQSNEQFF.